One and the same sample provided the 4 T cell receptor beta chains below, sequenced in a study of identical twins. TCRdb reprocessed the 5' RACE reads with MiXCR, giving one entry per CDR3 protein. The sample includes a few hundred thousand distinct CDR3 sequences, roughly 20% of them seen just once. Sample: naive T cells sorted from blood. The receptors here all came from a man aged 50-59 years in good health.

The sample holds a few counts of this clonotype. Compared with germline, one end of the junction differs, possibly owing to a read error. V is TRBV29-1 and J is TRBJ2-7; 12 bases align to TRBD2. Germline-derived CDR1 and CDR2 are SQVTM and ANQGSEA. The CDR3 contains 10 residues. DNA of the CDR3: TGCAGCGTGGCAACTAGCGGGAGGTCTTTC. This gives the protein CSVATSGRSF.

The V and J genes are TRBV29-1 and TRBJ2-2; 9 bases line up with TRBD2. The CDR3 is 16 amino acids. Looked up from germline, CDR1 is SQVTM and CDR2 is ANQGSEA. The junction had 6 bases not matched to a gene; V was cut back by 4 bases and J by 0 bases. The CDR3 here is CSVGSSGTTNTGELFF. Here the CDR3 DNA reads TGCAGCGTTGGTTCTAGCGGGACTACGAACACCGGGGAGCTGTTTTTT.

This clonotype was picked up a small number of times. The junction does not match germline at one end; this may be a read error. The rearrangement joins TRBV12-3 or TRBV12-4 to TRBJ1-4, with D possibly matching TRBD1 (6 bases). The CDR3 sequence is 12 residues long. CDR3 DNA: TGTGCCAGCAGCTTAGGGACACCGACGTTGTTTTTT. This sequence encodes CASSLGTPTLFF.

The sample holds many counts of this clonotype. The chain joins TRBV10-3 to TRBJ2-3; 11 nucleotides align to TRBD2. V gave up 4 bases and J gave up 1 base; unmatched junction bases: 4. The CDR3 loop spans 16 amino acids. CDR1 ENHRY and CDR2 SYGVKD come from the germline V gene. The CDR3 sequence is CAISGSGGARTDTQYF. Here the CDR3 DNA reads TGTGCCATCAGTGGTAGCGGGGGGGCCCGCACAGATACGCAGTATTTT.